The 26 T cell receptor beta chains given below trace back to one sample, sequenced in a study of cytomegalovirus exposure and HLA in healthy donors. Primers included in the PCR were 60 Vbeta and 13 Jbeta primers. Here immunoSEQ multiplex PCR was the method, and the copy in TCRdb shows in-frame clones only, minus some. Here the sample spans over 130,000 clones, 70% to 90% being singletons. The sample was PBMCs. The receptors shown here come from a man aged 45-65 years in good health and CMV-seronegative.

CDR3 DNA: TGCGCCAGCAGCACCGGGACAGGGGGCTCCGAGCAGTACTTC. Translated, it gives CASSTGTGGSEQYF. This chain connects TRBV5-1 to TRBJ2-7; 12 bases line up with TRBD1. This CDR3 contains 14 residues. Trimming took 4 bases from V and 6 from J; bases not matched to a gene: 5. CDR1 and CDR2 (germline): SGHRS, YFSETQ. The full variable domain, in which reference TRBV5-1 and TRBJ2-7 provide the parts outside the CDR3, is KAGVTQTPRYLIKTRGQQVTLSCSPISGHRSVSWYQQTPGQGLQFLFEYFSETQRNKGNFPGRFSGRQFSNSRSEMNVSTLELGDSALYLCASSTGTGGSEQYFGPGTRLTVT.

The rearrangement joins TRBV6-4 to TRBJ1-1, with a tentative D call TRBD1 (6 bases). The V gene's germline CDR1 is MRHNA and CDR2 SNTAGT. The length of the CDR3 is 15 residues. V was pared by 7 bases and J by 0 bases, with 15 bases between. The CDR3: CASKEEDSMNTEAFF. In DNA form, the CDR3 reads TGTGCCAGCAAAGAGGAGGACAGTATGAACACTGAAGCTTTCTTT.

The chain joins TRBV7-2 to TRBJ1-2, with 7 bases identical to TRBD1. Germline V lookup: CDR1 SGHTA, CDR2 FQGNSA. The CDR3 is 16 residues long. Trimming removed 1 base from V and 0 bases from J; junction bases left unmatched: 5. CDR3 region: CASSLVGGQANYGYTF. The CDR3 DNA follows: TGTGCCAGCAGCTTAGTTGGCGGACAGGCTAACTATGGCTACACCTTC.

This chain joins TRBV18 and TRBJ2-5; 9 bases are shared with TRBD1. The V gene's germline CDR1 is KGHSH and CDR2 LQKENI. This CDR3 comprises 19 residues. V lost 2 bases to trimming and J lost 4 bases; unmatched junction nucleotides: 17. CDR3 DNA: TGTGCCAGCTCACCAATTCTTGGGACAGGGCGCGGGAGTGGAGAGACCCAGTACTTC. As protein: CASSPILGTGRGSGETQYF.

This clone was counted only a few times. CDR3 sequence (DNA): TGTGCCAGCAGGCAGTTTGATACGCAGTATTTT. It codes for CASRQFDTQYF. The gene calls are TRBV5-8 and TRBJ2-3; D is unclear. V was trimmed by 5 bases and J by 6 bases, leaving 7 bases between them. Germline CDR1 reads SGHTS; CDR2 reads YDEGEE. The CDR3 runs 11 residues.

The chain is built from TRBV5-1 and TRBJ2-3; 9 positions match TRBD1. The CDR3 loop spans 13 amino acids. V shed 4 bases, J shed 4 bases, and the junction held 1 base outside the gene matches. The germline gives CDR1 SGHRS, CDR2 YFSETQ. The CDR3 DNA reads TGCGCCAGCAGCCGGGACAGGGCAGATACGCAGTATTTT. Its protein product is CASSRDRADTQYF. Drawing the rest from reference TRBV5-1 and TRBJ2-3, the complete variable domain is KAGVTQTPRYLIKTRGQQVTLSCSPISGHRSVSWYQQTPGQGLQFLFEYFSETQRNKGNFPGRFSGRQFSNSRSEMNVSTLELGDSALYLCASSRDRADTQYFGPGTRLTVL.

The gene calls are TRBV30 and TRBJ1-2; D unclear. Between the trimmed V and J ends, which lost 0 bases and 8 bases, there was a span of 19 bases. This CDR3 is 15 amino acids long. The germline CDR1 and CDR2 sequences are GTSNPN and SVGIG (reference sequence). CDR3 bases: TGTGCCTGGAGTGTACTAGGGCGGGAGATGGGAGGCTACACCTTC. Protein: CAWSVLGREMGGYTF.

This chain uses TRBV7-9 with TRBJ2-7, with D tentatively TRBD2 (5 bases). Trimming pared 1 base from V and 2 bases from J, leaving 9 bases between. The CDR3 loop spans 14 amino acids. Germline assignment: CDR1 SEHNR and CDR2 FQNEAQ (reference sequence). Here the CDR3 reads CASSLGPGTYEQYF. The CDR3 DNA sequence: TGTGCCAGCAGCTTAGGGCCGGGGACCTACGAGCAGTACTTC.

V and J are TRBV2 and TRBJ2-2; 8 bases line up with TRBD2. The germline V gene has CDR1 SNHLY and CDR2 FYNNEI. The CDR3 is 15 residues long. V lost 6 bases, J lost 5 bases, and 8 bases stayed unmatched. The CDR3 DNA follows: TGTGCCAGCAGGGGGGGACTAGGGGGAACCGGGGAGCTGTTTTTT. It specifies CASRGGLGGTGELFF.

This rearrangement joins TRBV5-1 to TRBJ1-4; weak D call: TRBD1 (6 bases). The CDR3 runs 15 residues. Germline V lookup: CDR1 SGHRS, CDR2 YFSETQ. Between the trimmed V and J ends, which lost 0 bases and 8 bases, there was a span of 14 bases. The CDR3 bases are TGCGCCAGCAGCTTGGATGGGGGGGCGCGAGAAAAACTGTTTTTT. Encoded protein: CASSLDGGAREKLFF.

The chain links TRBV4-2 to TRBJ2-1, with TRBD2 identical over 12 bases. Germline CDR1 is LGHNA and CDR2 is YNFKEQ. The V gene end was trimmed by 3 bases and the J gene end by 7 bases; junction bases not matched to a gene: 7. The CDR3 is made up of 16 amino acids. CDR3: CASSQTLAGGWNEQFF. The CDR3 DNA follows: TGTGCCAGCAGCCAGACCCTAGCGGGAGGGTGGAATGAGCAGTTCTTC.

This rearrangement joins TRBV11-2 to TRBJ2-3; TRBD2 aligns across 7 bases. This CDR3 is 15 amino acids long. The V segment lost 3 bases and the J segment 2 bases; nucleotides outside the gene matches: 5. Germline lookup yields CDR1 SGHAT and CDR2 FQNNGV. The CDR3 bases are TGTGCCAGCAGCTTTGGGGGACTATACACAGATACGCAGTATTTT. Its protein product is CASSFGGLYTDTQYF.

This clone occurred a few times. V is TRBV6-6 and J is TRBJ2-7; D is ambiguous. V was trimmed by 6 bases and J by 1 base, leaving 16 bases between them. The CDR3 covers 15 residues. Germline assignment: CDR1 MNHNY and CDR2 SVGAGI (reference sequence). The CDR3 loop is CASRRTETLSYEQYF. Here the CDR3 DNA reads TGTGCCAGCAGGCGTACAGAGACCCTATCCTACGAGCAGTACTTC.

CDR3 residues: CASSKLWNEQFF. CDR3 DNA sequence: TGTGCCAGTAGCAAGCTGTGGAATGAGCAGTTCTTC. This sequence joins TRBV19 and TRBJ2-1; D is unresolved. Germline CDR1 and CDR2: LNHDA and SQIVND (reference sequence). The ends were cut back, 6 bases at V and 7 bases at J, with 10 bases in the middle. The CDR3 consists of 12 residues.

This chain links TRBV6-1 with TRBJ2-1; weak D call: TRBD2 (7 bases). The CDR3 has 16 residues. The germline V gene has CDR1 MNHNS and CDR2 SASEGT. V was trimmed by 3 bases and J by 7 bases, leaving 19 bases between them. This CDR3 is CASSDAGGQAGNEQFF. The CDR3, as DNA: TGTGCCAGCAGTGACGCCGGGGGGCAGGCCGGAAATGAGCAGTTCTTC.

This clone occurred a few times. The genes are TRBV6-1 and TRBJ1-2; D is ambiguous. Deletions cut 0 bases from V and 0 bases from J, with 8 bases between. Germline CDR1 is MNHNS and CDR2 is SASEGT. The CDR3 is 15 amino acids. In DNA form, the CDR3 reads TGTGCCAGCAGTGAAGCGCCCGGAGCTAACTATGGCTACACCTTC. This sequence encodes CASSEAPGANYGYTF.

This chain links TRBV13 with TRBJ2-7; 9 bases fit TRBD2. Per the germline V gene, CDR1 is PRHDT and CDR2 is FYEKMQ (reference sequence). There are 15 residues in the CDR3. Trimming at V came to 4 bases and at J to 5 bases, leaving 9 bases not matched to a gene. CDR3 residues: CASSSPGGGANEQYF. The CDR3 DNA follows: TGTGCCAGCAGCTCCCCGGGCGGGGGGGCGAACGAGCAGTACTTC.

This chain connects TRBV5-1 to TRBJ2-1; 9 nucleotides match TRBD2. Germline V gene data show CDR1 as SGHRS and CDR2 as YFSETQ. The CDR3 covers 17 residues. Trimming cost V 3 bases and J 4 bases; bases outside gene matches: 11. The CDR3 region has the DNA TGCGCCAGCAGCTGGGGACTAGCCAGGGAGGGTTACAATGAGCAGTTCTTC. Translating it yields CASSWGLAREGYNEQFF.

This chain uses TRBV6-5 with TRBJ2-2; tentative D call: TRBD1 (5 bases). The CDR3 is 14 residues long. Germline V gives CDR1 MNHEY, CDR2 SVGAGI. Trimming took 6 bases from V and 1 from J, leaving 9 bases between them. For the CDR3, the DNA is TGTGCCAGCAGGGGAACAGGGAACACCGGGGAGCTGTTTTTT. Translated: CASRGTGNTGELFF.

The chain combines TRBV12-5 with TRBJ2-3; 8 nucleotides match TRBD1. V shed 2 bases, J shed 7 bases, and the junction held 11 bases outside the gene matches. Germline V gene lookup returns CDR1 LGHNT and CDR2 FRNRAP. CDR3 length: 16 residues. Here the CDR3 reads CASGLKGQGPSNTQYF. The CDR3 region has the DNA TGTGCTAGTGGTTTGAAAGGACAGGGACCCTCGAATACGCAGTATTTT. The full variable domain, rest sourced from reference TRBV12-5 and TRBJ2-3, is DARVTQTPRHKVTEMGQEVTMRCQPILGHNTVFWYRQTMMQGLELLAYFRNRAPLDDSGMPKDRFSAEMPDATLATLKIQPSEPRDSAVYFCASGLKGQGPSNTQYFGPGTRLTVL.

The genes are TRBV7-9 and TRBJ1-2, with 7 positions matching TRBD1. The germline V gene has CDR1 SEHNR and CDR2 FQNEAQ (reference sequence). This CDR3 comprises 14 residues. V was pared by 6 bases and J by 4 bases, with 8 bases of the junction left unmatched. CDR3 sequence reads: CASSPDRVIYGYTF. Written as DNA, the CDR3 is TGTGCCAGCAGTCCAGACAGGGTGATCTATGGCTACACCTTC. Filled out from reference TRBV7-9 and TRBJ1-2, the complete variable domain reads DTGVSQNPRHKITKRGQNVTFRCDPISEHNRLYWYRQTLGQGPEFLTYFQNEAQLEKSRLLSDRFSAERPKGSFSTLEIQRTEQGDSAMYLCASSPDRVIYGYTFGSGTRLTVV.

This chain connects TRBV5-1 to TRBJ1-1; D not certain. The CDR3 sequence is 13 residues long. Trimming took off 3 bases at V and 0 bases at J, with 6 bases between the two ends. The germline V gene encodes CDR1 SGHRS and CDR2 YFSETQ. As DNA, the CDR3 is TGCGCCAGCAGCTCACAGATGAACACTGAAGCTTTCTTT. This codes for CASSSQMNTEAFF.

The CDR3 DNA reads as TGTGCCAGCAGTGTCAGGGTTACGAATCAGCCCCAGCATTTT. Translation: CASSVRVTNQPQHF. This chain joins TRBV28 and TRBJ1-5; the D gene is possibly TRBD1 (5 bases). The germline V and J ends were trimmed by 5 bases and 4 bases, with 12 bases remaining between them. Germline assignment: CDR1 MDHEN and CDR2 SYDVKM. CDR3 length equals 14 residues. The entire variable domain, with the rest obtained from reference TRBV28 and TRBJ1-5, is as follows: DVKVTQSSRYLVKRTGEKVFLECVQDMDHENMFWYRQDPGLGLRLIYFSYDVKMKEKGDIPEGYSVSREKKERFSLILESASTNQTSMYLCASSVRVTNQPQHFGDGTRLSIL.

The V call is TRBV18, the J call TRBJ1-1; maybe TRBD1 (5 bases). The CDR3 length is 16 residues. V gave up 3 bases and J gave up 4 bases, with 18 bases separating them. The germline V gene encodes CDR1 KGHSH and CDR2 LQKENI. CDR3 loop: CASSPSEGFSITEAFF. CDR3 nucleotide sequence: TGTGCCAGCTCACCTTCGGAGGGGTTTTCGATCACTGAAGCTTTCTTT.

This clone was detected only a few times. The rearrangement uses TRBV30 and TRBJ1-1; D unresolved. Trimming cost V 8 bases and J 2 bases, with 15 bases left between them. Germline values: CDR1 GTSNPN, CDR2 SVGIG (reference sequence). This CDR3 has 13 residues. The CDR3 coding sequence is TGTGCCGGAAGGCGCGGGTCTAACACTGAAGCTTTCTTT. Amino acid sequence: CAGRRGSNTEAFF.

V is TRBV13 and J is TRBJ2-5; D ambiguous. V was cut by 1 base and J by 5 bases, with 5 bases left in between. Germline V CDR1 and CDR2: PRHDT, FYEKMQ (reference sequence). The CDR3 has 12 residues. CDR3 bases: TGTGCCAGCAGCTTAGCTTCGGAGACCCAGTACTTC. This gives the protein CASSLASETQYF.